This TCR beta chain comes out of a study of high-grade serous ovarian cancer treatment subgroups. As for the study in general: Mean per sample: about 14,000 reads, 6,500 to 9,000 unique TCR beta rearrangements.

Study results and caveats: Higher neoantigen levels went with greater TCR clonal relatedness. Without spatial data, bulk sequencing limits insight into HGSC tumor diversity. Tumors within one patient showed repertoire similarity of about 0.11 to 0.79.

The tumor samples were collected prior to definitive surgery or chemotherapy. This clone has just a few counts. Its cognate antigen is unknown. Measured with immunoSEQ multiplex PCR; TCRdb has only the in-frame clones, and not every one. The table shows about 10,000 clones, with approximately 70% occurring only once. This sequence originates from a human donor with high-grade serous ovarian cancer. Specimen: tumor tissue.

The CDR3 region has the DNA TGTGCCAGCCCCGTCAGCGGCAGGATCTCTGGAAACACCATATATTTT. Translation gives CASPVSGRISGNTIYF. The V gene is TRBV25-1, the J gene TRBJ1-3; D is undetermined. Per the germline V gene, CDR1 is MGHDK and CDR2 is SYGVNS. CDR3 size: 16 residues. V shed 8 bases and J shed 0 bases, with 17 bases lying between them.